This passage covers 5 T cell receptor beta chains from one sample sequenced in a study of blood T cell repertoires in COVID-19. Clones were read by immunoSEQ multiplex PCR, and TCRdb kept only the in-frame ones, dropping some. There are hundreds of thousands of clones in the sample; 83% occur only once, and approximately 4.9% lies in the top ten. Specimen: PBMCs or T cells enriched from blood (not recorded which). These receptors were collected from a woman aged 45-65 years who had been exposed to COVID-19.

The chain joins TRBV3-1 (or the pseudogene TRBV3-2) to TRBJ2-5; D unresolved. Per the germline V gene, CDR1 is LGHDT and CDR2 is YNNKEL (reference sequence). Trimming took off 4 bases at V and 5 bases at J, with 14 bases between the two ends. The CDR3 is made up of 14 amino acids. The CDR3 nucleotides are TGTGCCAGCAGCCCAGGATACAGCAGCGAGACCCAGTACTTC. As protein: CASSPGYSSETQYF.

The chain uses TRBV30 and TRBJ1-4; possible D gene TRBD1, 5 bases. The CDR3 runs 13 residues. Trimming cost V 1 base and J 10 bases, with 13 bases left between them. Germline V CDR1 and CDR2: GTSNPN, SVGIG (reference sequence). The CDR3, as DNA: TGTGCCTGGAGTGCCTCCCGGGGGGGAAAACTGTTTTTT. This sequence encodes CAWSASRGGKLFF.

CDR3 sequence reads: CASSIHPGAGANVLTF. The CDR3 DNA is TGTGCCAGTAGTATACACCCGGGGGCTGGGGCCAACGTCCTGACTTTC. This chain joins TRBV19 and TRBJ2-6; possibly TRBD2 for D (6 bases). Trimming removed 2 bases at V and 2 bases at J, with 10 bases between. Germline-derived CDR1 and CDR2 are LNHDA and SQIVND (reference sequence). CDR3 length: 16 residues.

The CDR3 region is CASSAMTGSGNTIYF. Written as DNA, the CDR3 is TGTGCCAGCAGTGCCATGACAGGGTCTGGAAACACCATATATTTT. The chain uses TRBV2 and TRBJ1-3; 7 nucleotides line up with TRBD1. Germline V gene data show CDR1 as SNHLY and CDR2 as FYNNEI. V was clipped by 4 bases and J by 1 base; unmatched bases: 4. The CDR3 is made up of 15 amino acids.

The V gene is TRBV5-1, the J gene TRBJ2-2; TRBD2 matches at 12 bases. CDR1 SGHRS and CDR2 YFSETQ come from the germline V gene. The CDR3 spans 16 residues. Trimming took 5 bases from V and 0 from J; bases not matched to a gene: 2. CDR3 nucleotide sequence: TGCGCCAGCAGATGGACTAGCGGGGCGAACACCGGGGAGCTGTTTTTT. As protein: CASRWTSGANTGELFF.